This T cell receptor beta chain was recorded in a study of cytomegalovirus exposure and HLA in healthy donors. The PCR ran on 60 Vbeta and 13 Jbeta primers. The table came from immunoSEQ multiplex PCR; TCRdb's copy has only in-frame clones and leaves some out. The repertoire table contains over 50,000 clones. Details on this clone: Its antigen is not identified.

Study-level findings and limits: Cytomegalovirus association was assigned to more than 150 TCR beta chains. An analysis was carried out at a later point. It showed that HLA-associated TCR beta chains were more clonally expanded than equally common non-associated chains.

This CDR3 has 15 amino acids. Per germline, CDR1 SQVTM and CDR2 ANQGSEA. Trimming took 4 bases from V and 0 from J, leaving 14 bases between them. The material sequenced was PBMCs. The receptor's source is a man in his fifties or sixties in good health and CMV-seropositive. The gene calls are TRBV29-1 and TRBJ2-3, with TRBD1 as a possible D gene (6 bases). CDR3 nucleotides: TGCAGCGTTGTGGGGCAGGGGAGAAGCACAGATACGCAGTATTTT. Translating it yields CSVVGQGRSTDTQYF.